Listed below are T cell receptor beta chains from one sample, sequenced in a study of Ad26.COV2.S vaccination and SARS-CoV-2 variants. Assay: immunoSEQ multiplex PCR; the TCRdb copy retains only in-frame clones and omits some. The sample lists some 250,000 clones, roughly 90% seen once, with around 11% in the top ten. The material sequenced was peripheral blood, taken in a trial of Ad26.COV2.S vaccine versus placebo. The receptor set was obtained from a person aged 18-65 years who received the Ad26.COV2.S COVID-19 vaccine or a placebo. The CDR3 runs from the conserved cysteine through the conserved F or W. A D gene is named only where the DNA matches it firmly. Clone size is shown for a subset of rows, as once, few, many or a class of expanded clone.

D gene | clone size | J gene | V gene | CDR3 DNA | CDR3 protein
- | - | TRBJ1-3 | TRBV5-1 | TGCGCCAGCAGCGGCCGAGGGGAATCTGGAAACACCATATATTTT | CASSGRGESGNTIYF
TRBD1 | few | TRBJ1-1 | TRBV28 | TGTGCCAGCAGTCTGTCCCACAGGGGAGGTGAAGCTTTCTTT | CASSLSHRGGEAFF
- | - | TRBJ2-7 | TRBV6-8 | TGTGCCAGCAGTTACCCGGCCGTTCAGGCCCGCTCCTACGAGCAGTACTTC | CASSYPAVQARSYEQYF
- | - | TRBJ1-2 | TRBV28 | TGTGCCAGCAGTTTGAGGGGCGTGGGCCTTCACCCCTATGGCTACACCTTC | CASSLRGVGLHPYGYTF
- | - | TRBJ1-5 | TRBV27 | TGTGCCAGCAGTCCCGGTGAAAGCAATCAGCCCCAGCATTTT | CASSPGESNQPQHF
TRBD2 | - | TRBJ2-5 | TRBV28 | TGTGCCAGCAGCATAGCGGGAGCGTCGTACCAAGAGACCCAGTACTTC | CASSIAGASYQETQYF
TRBD1 | - | TRBJ2-5 | TRBV5-1 | TGCGCCAGCAGCTACTCCCGACAGGGTATCACCGGAGAGACCCAGTACTTC | CASSYSRQGITGETQYF
- | - | TRBJ1-2 | TRBV19 | TGTGCCAGTAATTATGGGAACTATGGCTACACCTTC | CASNYGNYGYTF
- | - | TRBJ2-3 | TRBV5-1 | TGCGCCAGCAGCTTCCAGGGCCACGCAGATACGCAGTATTTT | CASSFQGHADTQYF
- | - | TRBJ1-5 | TRBV4-2 | TGTGCCAGCAGCCAAAGACAGGCTAGGGAGCCCCAGCATTTT | CASSQRQAREPQHF
TRBD2 | - | TRBJ2-1 | TRBV11-1 | TGTGCCAGCAGCTCCCGGACTAGCGCACAATACAATGAGCAGTTCTTC | CASSSRTSAQYNEQFF
- | once | TRBJ2-5 | TRBV11-1 | TGTGCCAGCAGCTTAGCACGCGGGGGCGCAGAGACCCAGTACTTC | CASSLARGGAETQYF
- | - | TRBJ2-6 | TRBV28 | TGTGCCAGCAGTTTTGCCCGCTCTGGGGCCAACGTCCTGACTTTC | CASSFARSGANVLTF
TRBD2 | - | TRBJ2-1 | TRBV7-4 | TGTGCCAGCAGCACGCCCGGGACTAGGGACTACAATGAGCAGTTCTTC | CASSTPGTRDYNEQFF
- | - | TRBJ1-1 | TRBV2 | TGTGCCAGCAGTGTAGTCAGGCTGAACACTGAAGCTTTCTTT | CASSVVRLNTEAFF
- | - | TRBJ2-3 | TRBV18 | TGTGCCAGCTCACCACCGGCCTTTCCTACAGATACGCAGTATTTT | CASSPPAFPTDTQYF
TRBD1 | - | TRBJ1-2 | TRBV30 | TGTGCCTGGAGGACTCGGACAGGGTCGGGCGGCTACACCTTC | CAWRTRTGSGGYTF
- | - | TRBJ1-2 | TRBV30 | TGTGCCTGGAGTGTACGGGGCAGGGGCCATGGCTACACCTTC | CAWSVRGRGHGYTF
TRBD1 | - | TRBJ2-7 | TRBV27 | TGTGCCAGCAGTCTGGACAGGTACTCCTACGAGCAGTACTTC | CASSLDRYSYEQYF
- | - | TRBJ2-7 | TRBV29-1 | TGCAGCGTTGCCGTAGATGAGCTACGAGAGCAGTACTTC | CSVAVDELREQYF
- | - | TRBJ1-2 | TRBV7-2 | TGTGCCAGCAGCTTAGCCCCGTTCTTACCCTATGGCTACACCTTC | CASSLAPFLPYGYTF
- | - | TRBJ1-6 | TRBV9 | TGTGCCAGCAGCGTAGCCGTCAGGGCCTCCTATAATTCACCCCTCCACTTT | CASSVAVRASYNSPLHF
TRBD1 | - | TRBJ2-2 | TRBV10-3 | TGTGCCATAAACACAGGGGGCGACACCGGGGAGCTGTTTTTT | CAINTGGDTGELFF
TRBD1 | - | TRBJ2-1 | TRBV7-2 | TGTGCCAGCAGCGCGACAGGGATGGTTACCTACAATGAGCAGTTCTTC | CASSATGMVTYNEQFF
- | - | TRBJ2-3 | TRBV24-1 | TGTGCCACCAGTGATGGGAGCGGAGCCACAGATACGCAGTATTTT | CATSDGSGATDTQYF
TRBD2 | - | TRBJ2-3 | TRBV9 | TGTGCCAGCAGCGTTCGCGGGGGGCCGGATACGCAGTATTTT | CASSVRGGPDTQYF
- | once | TRBJ2-2 | TRBV15 | TGTGCCACCAGCACTCACGCGACTAAAACCGGGGAGCTGTTTTTT | CATSTHATKTGELFF
TRBD2 | - | TRBJ2-1 | TRBV19 | TGTGCCAGTAGTAATCCCCACGGGAGCGGGAGTGGGGGTGAGCAGTTCTTC | CASSNPHGSGSGGEQFF
TRBD2 | - | TRBJ2-2 | TRBV5-1 | TGCGCCAGCAGCTTGGTGCCTAGCGGGAGAGGATCGAACACCGGGGAGCTGTTTTTT | CASSLVPSGRGSNTGELFF
- | - | TRBJ1-4 | TRBV28 | TGTGCCAGCAGTAGGGCGGGTGAAAAACTGTTTTTT | CASSRAGEKLFF
- | - | TRBJ1-1 | TRBV6-2/TRBV6-3 | TGTGCCAGCAGTTACGCCAGGGCGAACACTGAAGCTTTCTTT | CASSYARANTEAFF
- | - | TRBJ2-1 | TRBV29-1 | TGCAGCGTTGTAGGGAGCTCCTACAATGAGCAGTTCTTC | CSVVGSSYNEQFF
- | - | TRBJ2-1 | TRBV9 | TGTGCCAGCAGCGTAACTAGGAACCACAATGAGCAGTTCTTC | CASSVTRNHNEQFF
- | - | TRBJ1-2 | TRBV19 | TGTGCCAGTAGTACCACCGGGACGGGCTATGGCTACACCTTC | CASSTTGTGYGYTF
- | few | TRBJ1-5 | TRBV7-3 | TGTGCCAGCAGCTTAAAAGGGAGGTCCCTCCTGTGGGCCACTCAGCCCCAGCATTTT | CASSLKGRSLLWATQPQHF
- | - | TRBJ2-3 | TRBV6-2/TRBV6-3 | TGTGCCAGCAGTTACTCGTTCGGGTCTAGCACAGATACGCAGTATTTT | CASSYSFGSSTDTQYF
- | - | TRBJ2-1 | TRBV29-1 | TGCAGCGCCCTGGAGCTGTCGAGCTCCTACAATGAGCAGTTCTTC | CSALELSSSYNEQFF
- | once | TRBJ2-1 | TRBV28 | TGTGCCAGCAGTCCGGGACTGTTTTCCGGTGGTGAGCAGTTCTTC | CASSPGLFSGGEQFF
TRBD1 | - | TRBJ1-4 | TRBV6-5 | TGTGCCAGCAGCGACCCTCGGACAGGGCAAGAAAAACTGTTTTTT | CASSDPRTGQEKLFF
TRBD1 | - | TRBJ2-7 | TRBV5-6 | TGTGCCAGCAGCTTGTACGGACAGGGGAATCACGAGCAGTACTTC | CASSLYGQGNHEQYF
- | - | TRBJ1-2 | TRBV6-2/TRBV6-3 | TGTGCCAGCAGTCGCCCGGGCGGACCTCGATATGGCTACACCTTC | CASSRPGGPRYGYTF
- | - | TRBJ2-3 | TRBV6-5 | TGTGCCAGCAGTTACCGGCAGGACACAGATACGCAGTATTTT | CASSYRQDTDTQYF
TRBD1 | - | TRBJ2-5 | TRBV6-5 | TGTGCCAGCAGGCCACGGGACAGGGGGCAAGAGACCCAGTACTTC | CASRPRDRGQETQYF
TRBD1 | - | TRBJ1-2 | TRBV19 | TGTGCCAGTAGTCCGGTGACAGGGGGCGGTGGCTACACCTTC | CASSPVTGGGGYTF
- | - | TRBJ2-3 | TRBV5-4 | TGTGCCAGCAGCTTGGGGCAGGGAAGAGATACGCAGTATTTT | CASSLGQGRDTQYF
- | - | TRBJ2-5 | TRBV2 | TGTGCCAGCAGTGAAGGGGTGGGAGGGGGAGAGACCCAGTACTTC | CASSEGVGGGETQYF